This TCR beta chain originates from a study of cytomegalovirus exposure and HLA in healthy donors. General study findings and limits: In vitro assays verified that a few CMV-associated chains recognized CMV antigens specifically. Sequence variants that were highly shared formed a cluster that was likely a sequencing artifact. Versus the roughly 690-donor mean, an Asian-associated ancestry cluster reportedly showed fewer N-insertions in a later analysis. Clonal expansion was found to be greater in HLA-associated TCR beta chains than in equally common others in a later analysis.

From germline, CDR1 is MDHEN and CDR2 SYDVKM. After removal of 6 bases from V and 1 base from J, the junction contained 3 bases not matched to a gene. The CDR3 has 15 amino acids. As to this clone: Its specificity is not known.

It was with 60 Vbeta and 13 Jbeta primers that the PCR ran. Profiling relied on immunoSEQ multiplex PCR, and the TCRdb table lists in-frame clones only, not all of them. Of roughly 260,000 clones in the sample, just under 85% were seen once. The sequenced sample consisted of PBMCs. The sequence was obtained from a woman between 40 and 50 years old in good health and CMV-seropositive. The chain uses TRBV28 and TRBJ2-5; 12 bases are a match to TRBD2. The CDR3 region has the DNA TGTGCCAGCAGACCGACTAGCGGGGGCCAAGAGACCCAGTACTTC. Protein product: CASRPTSGGQETQYF.